This entry describes one T cell receptor (beta chain). The sample belongs to a study of human T cells and chemical hapten exposure. Looking at the study overall: Small volume differences among pooled libraries mainly caused per-sample TCR yield variation.

From whole blood left unfractionated, total RNA was extracted. This CDR3 is built from 19 residues. J gave up 0 bases and V 8 bases, and 13 bases lay outside the gene matches. Germline assignment: CDR1 LGHDT and CDR2 YNNKEL (reference sequence). Single cDNA molecules in the library carried unique molecular identifiers attached during preparation. Authors' analysis steps: Counting gave a median of around 100,000 TCRs per sample, with values ranging from about 23,224 to 690,600. TCRdb reanalysed the 5' RACE reads using MiXCR and keeps one entry per CDR3 protein. The authors' filters were not applied to this entry. The table includes 110,000 or so distinct CDR3 sequences, 15% to 20% detected once.

The origin of this receptor is a human donor in good health. This rearrangement joins TRBV3-1 to TRBJ2-2; 12 bases are a match to TRBD2. CDR3 amino acids: CASLSKRGTSGPNTGELFF. In DNA, the CDR3 is TGTGCCAGCCTCTCAAAAAGGGGGACTAGCGGGCCGAACACCGGGGAGCTGTTTTTT.